Below, 15 T cell receptor beta chains from the same sample are listed, as sequenced in a study of beta chain features in type 1 diabetes. Every bit of the isolated RNA underwent reverse transcription, so sequencing read expressed TCRB transcripts. Sequencing used immunoSEQ multiplex PCR; TCRdb keeps in-frame clones, though not all of them. The data hold a few hundred thousand clones, with approximately 12% observed a single time. General study results and limits: Across all four CD4+ subsets, people with type 1 diabetes showed modestly shorter TCRB CDR3s.

Their cognate antigens are unknown. Source material: naive CD4+ T cells from blood. The receptors here all came from a woman aged 18 to 35 with type 1 diabetes.

V gene TRBV9 combines with J gene TRBJ2-3; no clear D gene. In germline, CDR1 is SGDLS, CDR2 YYNGEE. CDR3 length: 14 amino acids. The V gene lost 1 base and the J gene lost 3 bases, with 9 bases spanning the gap. The chain's CDR3 is CASSVRVGTDTQYF. For the CDR3, the DNA is TGTGCCAGCAGCGTACGAGTCGGTACAGATACGCAGTATTTT.

The chain has TRBV7-9 and TRBJ1-2; perhaps TRBD1 as D (6 bases). From germline, CDR1 is SEHNR and CDR2 FQNEAQ (reference sequence). The ends were cut back, 4 bases at V and 8 bases at J, with 11 bases in the middle. This CDR3 comprises 12 residues. DNA of the CDR3: TGTGCCAGCAGCTGGGACATCGGCGGCTACACCTTC. Residues: CASSWDIGGYTF.

The chain uses TRBV27 and TRBJ1-1; D is unclear. CDR1 is MNHEY, CDR2 SMNVEV, per germline (reference sequence). Trimming removed 0 bases at V and 4 bases at J, with 9 bases between. The CDR3 sequence is 14 residues long. The chain's CDR3 is CASSLSNRPTEAFF. CDR3 DNA: TGTGCCAGCAGTTTATCTAACAGACCCACTGAAGCTTTCTTT.

J is TRBJ1-4 and V is TRBV7-8; 7 bases are shared with TRBD1. V lost 10 bases and J lost 8; bases outside the gene matches: 10. In germline, CDR1 is SGHVS, CDR2 FQNEAQ. CDR3 length equals 13 residues. CDR3 in DNA: TGTGCCACCGCCGACAGGGAGGCCGAAAAACTGTTTTTT. It codes for CATADREAEKLFF.

The rearrangement links TRBV7-9 to TRBJ2-5; 10 nucleotides line up with TRBD1. The CDR3 consists of 14 residues. CDR1 and CDR2 (germline): SEHNR, FQNEAQ (reference sequence). The V gene end was trimmed by 4 bases and the J gene end by 3 bases; junction bases not matched to a gene: 2. The CDR3 reads CASSSGTGEETQYF. The CDR3 bases are TGTGCCAGCAGCTCGGGGACAGGGGAAGAGACCCAGTACTTC.

This sequence joins TRBV9 and TRBJ1-1; D unresolved. Trimming took off 0 bases at V and 1 base at J, with 4 bases between the two ends. Germline CDR1 reads SGDLS; CDR2 reads YYNGEE. This CDR3 is 13 amino acids long. The CDR3 is CASSVDQNTEAFF. The CDR3 DNA sequence: TGTGCCAGCAGCGTAGATCAGAACACTGAAGCTTTCTTT.

This chain uses TRBV10-3 with TRBJ1-5, with D unclear. V lost 3 bases and J 4 bases, leaving 4 bases between the germline ends. The length of the CDR3 is 12 residues. The germline V gene has CDR1 ENHRY and CDR2 SYGVKD. Written as DNA, the CDR3 is TGTGCCATCAGTGACTTTAATCAGCCCCAGCATTTT. Protein: CAISDFNQPQHF.

This clone was counted between two and nine times. The chain carries TRBV29-1 and TRBJ1-5, with TRBD1 matching over 7 bases. V shed 5 bases, J shed 3 bases, and the junction held 7 bases outside the gene matches. The germline gives CDR1 SQVTM, CDR2 ANQGSEA. This CDR3 has 14 residues. CDR3: CSVSTGTDNQPQHF. The CDR3 coding sequence is TGCAGCGTTTCTACCGGGACAGACAATCAGCCCCAGCATTTT.

This clone was counted a few times. The CDR3 here is CAWGGGWANVLTF. DNA for the CDR3: TGTGCCTGGGGGGGCGGCTGGGCCAACGTCCTGACTTTC. V is TRBV30 and J is TRBJ2-6, with D possibly matching TRBD1 (6 bases). The CDR3 length is 13 residues. Trimming shortened V by 5 bases and J by 5 bases, and 10 bases separated the two germline ends. Germline V gene lookup returns CDR1 GTSNPN and CDR2 SVGIG (reference sequence).

This clone occurred a few times. This chain links TRBV20-1 with TRBJ2-3; possibly TRBD2 for D (6 bases). The ends were cut back, 5 bases at V and 7 bases at J, with 10 bases in the middle. The V gene's germline CDR1 is DFQATT and CDR2 SNEGSKA (reference sequence). This CDR3 is 11 amino acids long. The CDR3 reads CSAYGRNTQYF. For the CDR3, the DNA is TGCAGTGCTTACGGGAGAAATACGCAGTATTTT.

The rearrangement links TRBV19 to TRBJ2-7; D not certain. CDR1 is LNHDA, CDR2 SQIVND, per germline (reference sequence). V shed 3 bases and J shed 3 bases, with 12 bases lying between them. This CDR3 has 14 residues. The CDR3 loop is CASSMVYKYYEQYF. CDR3 nucleotides: TGTGCCAGTAGTATGGTGTACAAATACTACGAGCAGTACTTC.

In its sample, this clone was seen a few times. DNA for the CDR3: TGTGCCAGCAGCCTCTCAGGAGGAGGACTTTACACAGATACGCAGTATTTT. It encodes CASSLSGGGLYTDTQYF. The V and J genes are TRBV7-9 and TRBJ2-3, with D possibly matching TRBD2 (5 bases). The germline CDR1 and CDR2 sequences are SEHNR and FQNEAQ (reference sequence). V dropped 5 bases and J dropped 2 bases, with 20 bases sitting between them. The CDR3 runs 17 residues.

In its sample, this clone was seen a few times. The chain recombines TRBV6-6 with TRBJ2-3, with 8 bases fitting TRBD2. This CDR3 has 16 amino acids. The V gene's germline CDR1 is MNHNY and CDR2 SVGAGI (reference sequence). Trimming took 8 bases from V and 0 from J; bases not matched to a gene: 10. The CDR3 sequence: CASVAGGHTSTDTQYF. In DNA, the CDR3 is TGTGCCAGCGTTGCGGGGGGACACACTAGCACAGATACGCAGTATTTT.

The chain has TRBV10-3 and TRBJ2-7; the match to TRBD2 covers 12 bases. The CDR3 totals 17 residues. The J segment lost 5 bases and the V segment lost 0 bases, leaving 8 bases of the junction unmatched. Germline loops: CDR1 ENHRY, CDR2 SYGVKD. The CDR3 protein is CAISESLAGGPSDEQYF. CDR3 sequence (DNA): TGTGCCATCAGTGAGTCGCTAGCGGGAGGGCCTAGTGACGAGCAGTACTTC.

V and J are TRBV5-4 and TRBJ1-2, with D unresolved. Germline lookup yields CDR1 SGHNT and CDR2 YYREEE (reference sequence). Between the trimmed V and J ends, which lost 5 bases and 4 bases, there was a span of 15 bases. The CDR3 totals 14 residues. The CDR3 DNA sequence: TGTGCCAGCAGATCCCTCGCGGCTTCCTATGGCTACACCTTC. Amino acid sequence: CASRSLAASYGYTF.